This is a list of T cell receptor beta chains from one sample in a study of OX40 agonist ivuxolimab in advanced cancers. Sequenced by immunoSEQ multiplex PCR; TCRdb stores in-frame clones only, minus some. The sample consists of over 60,000 clones, 89% of them appearing once. The specimen was CD4+ or CD8+ T cells sorted from blood, collected in a trial of the OX40 agonist ivuxolimab. The receptor set was obtained from an adult with an advanced solid tumor such as melanoma, head and neck, liver or kidney cancer. Both conserved end residues are part of each CDR3. The D gene is left open where the match is weak. Expanded clones get a size class; other rows say once, few or many, or leave the size out.

d_gene	v_gene	j_gene	abundance	CDR3aa	CDR3nt
TRBD1	TRBV28	TRBJ1-1	-	CAALPGQGVEAFF	TGTGCCGCCCTCCCGGGACAGGGGGTTGAAGCTTTCTTT
-	TRBV7-2	TRBJ2-3	-	CASSSRGDTQYF	TGTGCCAGCAGCTCGAGGGGTGATACGCAGTATTTT
TRBD1	TRBV30	TRBJ2-5	-	CAWSRAGGRQETQYF	TGTGCCTGGAGTAGGGCAGGGGGAAGACAAGAGACCCAGTACTTC
-	TRBV29-1	TRBJ2-2	-	CSVDRGNTGELFF	TGCAGCGTTGACAGGGGGAACACCGGGGAGCTGTTTTTT
TRBD2	TRBV19	TRBJ2-2	-	CAASNLLAVTGELFF	TGTGCCGCCAGTAATCTGCTAGCGGTAACCGGGGAGCTGTTTTTT
-	TRBV6-5	TRBJ1-1	once	CASSHRAEAFF	TGTGCCAGCAGTCACAGGGCGGAAGCTTTCTTT
-	TRBV6-5	TRBJ1-3	-	CASSSRQNSGNTIYF	TGTGCCAGCAGTTCACGACAGAACTCTGGAAACACCATATATTTT
TRBD1	TRBV12-5	TRBJ1-2	-	CASGLGTGKGYTF	TGTGCTAGTGGTTTGGGGACAGGGAAAGGCTACACCTTC
-	TRBV5-1	TRBJ1-1	-	CASSLSGMNTEAFF	TGCGCCAGCAGCTTATCGGGGATGAACACTGAAGCTTTCTTT
-	TRBV5-1	TRBJ1-1	-	CASSLYDMNTEAFF	TGCGCCAGCAGCCTCTATGACATGAACACTGAAGCTTTCTTT
-	TRBV2	TRBJ1-6	-	CASKDPQSPLHF	TGTGCCAGCAAGGACCCACAATCACCCCTCCACTTT
TRBD1	TRBV19	TRBJ2-4	few	CASTRTGTVNIQYF	TGTGCCAGTACCAGGACAGGGACCGTAAACATTCAGTACTTC
TRBD1	TRBV6-1	TRBJ1-1	-	CASIWDRGEAFF	TGTGCCAGCATTTGGGACAGGGGGGAAGCTTTCTTT